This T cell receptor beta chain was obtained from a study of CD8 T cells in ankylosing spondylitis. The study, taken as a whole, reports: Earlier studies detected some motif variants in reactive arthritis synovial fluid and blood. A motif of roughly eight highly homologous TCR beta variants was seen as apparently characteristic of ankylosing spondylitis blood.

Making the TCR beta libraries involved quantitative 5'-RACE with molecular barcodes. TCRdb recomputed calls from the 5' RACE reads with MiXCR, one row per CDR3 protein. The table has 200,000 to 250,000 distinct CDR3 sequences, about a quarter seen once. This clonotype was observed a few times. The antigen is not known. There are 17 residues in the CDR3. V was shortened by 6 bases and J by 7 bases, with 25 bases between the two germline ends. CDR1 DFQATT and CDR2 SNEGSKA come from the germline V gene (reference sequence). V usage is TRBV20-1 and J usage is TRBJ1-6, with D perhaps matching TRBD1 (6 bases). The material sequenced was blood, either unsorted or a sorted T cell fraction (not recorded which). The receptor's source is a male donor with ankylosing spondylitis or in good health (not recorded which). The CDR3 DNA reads TGCAGTGCGAGGCAGGGGCAAAACTATCGTAAGAATTCACCCCTCCACTTT. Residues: CSARQGQNYRKNSPLHF.